The 12 T cell receptor beta chains below come from one sample, sequenced in a study of T cell responses to AZD1222 COVID-19 vaccine. Assay: immunoSEQ multiplex PCR; the TCRdb copy retains only in-frame clones and omits some. The data contain about 140,000 clones, roughly 90% of them singletons. The sample here was peripheral blood, taken 28 days after the second AZD1222 dose. These receptors were obtained from an adult who received the AZD1222 COVID-19 vaccine.

The chain links TRBV29-1 to TRBJ2-3, with TRBD1 matching 8 bases. The CDR3 extends over 13 amino acids. Germline assignment: CDR1 SQVTM and CDR2 ANQGSEA. The V segment lost 7 bases and the J segment 3 bases; nucleotides outside the gene matches: 6. The CDR3 spells CSAQGVRTDTQYF. CDR3 in DNA: TGCAGCGCACAGGGGGTGAGGACAGATACGCAGTATTTT.

The chain carries TRBV5-6 and TRBJ1-2; 7 bases are a match to TRBD1. The CDR3 has 13 amino acids. Losses at the gene ends were 6 bases for V and 4 bases for J; bases not matched to a gene: 6. The germline V gene encodes CDR1 SGHDT and CDR2 YYEEEE. CDR3 residues: CASTITGAYGYTF. The CDR3 DNA reads as TGTGCCAGCACCATTACAGGGGCCTATGGCTACACCTTC.

This sequence joins TRBV6-1 and TRBJ2-7, with D hard to call. The germline V gene encodes CDR1 MNHNS and CDR2 SASEGT. The CDR3 is made up of 15 amino acids. Between the trimmed V and J ends, which lost 1 base and 3 bases, there was a span of 13 bases. The CDR3 loop is CASSEGSVSVYEQYV. The DNA for the CDR3 is TGTGCCAGCAGTGAAGGCTCAGTCTCCGTCTACGAGCAGTACGTC.

The rearrangement uses TRBV6-6 and TRBJ1-4, with D uncertain. The length of the CDR3 is 13 residues. In germline, CDR1 is MNHNY, CDR2 SVGAGI (reference sequence). The V end was cut by 5 bases, the J end by 5 bases, with 9 bases between. The CDR3 is CASSPGMNEKLFF. CDR3 DNA sequence: TGTGCCAGCAGTCCGGGTATGAATGAAAAACTGTTTTTT.

The rearrangement joins TRBV24-1 to TRBJ2-7; D is unclear. The germline V gene has CDR1 KGHDR and CDR2 SFDVKD. The CDR3 length is 15 residues. The V gene lost 4 bases and the J gene lost 0 bases, with 12 bases spanning the gap. CDR3 protein: CATSETTYSSYEQYV. CDR3 coding DNA: TGTGCCACCAGTGAAACTACTTATAGCTCCTACGAGCAGTACGTC.

The CDR3: CASSTAGTGNSPLHF. In DNA, the CDR3 is TGTGCCAGCAGCACAGCTGGGACGGGGAATTCACCCCTCCACTTT. This chain uses TRBV9 with TRBJ1-6, with D perhaps matching TRBD1 (5 bases). The CDR3 consists of 15 residues. Per germline, CDR1 SGDLS and CDR2 YYNGEE. V was trimmed by 4 bases and J by 7 bases, leaving 15 bases between them.

The chain links TRBV9 to TRBJ1-1; tentatively, D is TRBD1 (5 bases). Germline CDR1 is SGDLS and CDR2 is YYNGEE. This CDR3 is built from 15 residues. Trimming cost V 4 bases and J 1 base, with 14 bases left between them. This chain's CDR3 is CASSPRAIGNTEAFF. As DNA, the CDR3 is TGTGCCAGCAGCCCCAGGGCCATTGGGAACACTGAAGCTTTCTTT.

This clone appeared a single time. This chain joins TRBV4-3 and TRBJ2-7, with 10 bases identical to TRBD1. The junction had 6 bases not matched to a gene; V was cut back by 2 bases and J by 5 bases. The CDR3 length is 15 residues. Germline V lookup: CDR1 LGHNA, CDR2 YSLEER. This CDR3 is CASSQPGQGFHEQYF. The CDR3 DNA follows: TGCGCCAGCAGCCAACCGGGACAGGGGTTCCACGAGCAGTACTTC.

The gene calls are TRBV10-3 and TRBJ1-2; the match to TRBD1 covers 8 bases. V was pared by 4 bases and J by 7 bases, with 8 bases of the junction left unmatched. CDR1 and CDR2 from the germline V gene are ENHRY and SYGVKD. The CDR3 totals 14 residues. The CDR3 region has the DNA TGTGCCATCAGTGCGGCTGAGACAGGGGTTGGCTACACCTTC. Protein sequence: CAISAAETGVGYTF.

The CDR3 loop reads CASSRTGEGEQFF. As DNA, the CDR3 is TGTGCCAGCAGCCGTACAGGGGAGGGTGAGCAGTTCTTC. The rearrangement uses TRBV14 and TRBJ2-1; D tentatively fits TRBD1 or TRBD2 (7 bases each). CDR3 length: 13 amino acids. The germline CDR1 and CDR2 sequences are SGHDN and FVKESK. Trimming took 4 bases from V and 9 from J, leaving 13 bases between them.

CDR3 in DNA: TGTGCCAGCCGAAGAACAGACTATAGCAATCAGCCCCAGCATTTT. Translated: CASRRTDYSNQPQHF. This chain joins TRBV28 and TRBJ1-5, with D unclear. The V end lost 8 bases, the J end lost 0 bases, and 14 bases lay between the germline ends. The germline V gene has CDR1 MDHEN and CDR2 SYDVKM. The CDR3 extends over 15 amino acids.

The gene calls are TRBV11-1 and TRBJ2-5, with TRBD2 identical over 14 bases. V gave up 6 bases and J gave up 5 bases; unmatched junction bases: 5. Germline values: CDR1 SGHAT, CDR2 FQDESV (reference sequence). CDR3 size: 15 residues. The CDR3 DNA follows: TGTGCCAGCAGACAAGGGACTAGCGGGAGTGAGACCCAGTACTTC. Its protein is CASRQGTSGSETQYF.